A single sample is the source of the 6 T cell receptor beta chains below, sequenced in a study of blood T cell repertoires in COVID-19. Sequenced by immunoSEQ multiplex PCR; TCRdb stores in-frame clones only, minus some. The table shows a few hundred thousand clones, with approximately 81% occurring only once. The source material was peripheral blood. The receptors derive from a woman in her late teens or twenties with acute or convalescent COVID-19.

The chain links TRBV19 to TRBJ1-1, with D possibly being TRBD1 (6 bases). The germline V and J ends were trimmed by 4 bases and 1 base, with 13 bases remaining between them. CDR3 length: 15 amino acids. Germline V gives CDR1 LNHDA, CDR2 SQIVND (reference sequence). The CDR3 spells CASSNRELQNTEAFF. CDR3 DNA sequence: TGTGCCAGTAGTAACAGGGAACTGCAGAACACTGAAGCTTTCTTT.

The rearrangement links TRBV19 to TRBJ1-1; D is unresolved. From germline, CDR1 is LNHDA and CDR2 SQIVND (reference sequence). Trimming shortened V by 8 bases and J by 5 bases, and 9 bases separated the two germline ends. CDR3 size: 11 residues. DNA of the CDR3: TGTGCCAGTTTCGCAGGAACTGAAGCTTTCTTT. It is translated as CASFAGTEAFF. The variable domain in full, with the rest retrieved from reference TRBV19 and TRBJ1-1, is DGGITQSPKYLFRKEGQNVTLSCEQNLNHDAMYWYRQDPGQGLRLIYYSQIVNDFQKGDIAEGYSVSREKKESFPLTVTSAQKNPTAFYLCASFAGTEAFFGQGTRLTVV.

This sequence joins TRBV7-3 and TRBJ1-2; the match to TRBD1 covers 8 bases. This CDR3 region has 14 residues. Germline assignment: CDR1 SGHTA and CDR2 FQGTGA. With V trimmed by 5 bases and J by 3 bases, 5 bases remained unmatched. CDR3 nucleotide sequence: TGTGCCAGCAGCCCAGGGACAGGCGACTATGGCTACACCTTC. It codes for CASSPGTGDYGYTF.

The rearrangement uses TRBV29-1 and TRBJ1-1; the match to TRBD1 covers 8 bases. There are 13 residues in the CDR3. From germline, CDR1 is SQVTM and CDR2 ANQGSEA. The ends lost 8 bases at V and 4 bases at J; junction bases unmatched: 9. CDR3 loop: CSMTGVISTEAFF. CDR3 nucleotides: TGCAGCATGACAGGGGTCATAAGCACTGAAGCTTTCTTT.

The chain couples TRBV19 to TRBJ1-4; TRBD1 matches 9 bases. This CDR3 region has 13 residues. CDR1 is LNHDA, CDR2 SQIVND, per germline (reference sequence). The J segment lost 6 bases and the V segment lost 8 bases, leaving 4 bases of the junction unmatched. CDR3 sequence: CASRQGVDEKLFF. CDR3 coding DNA: TGTGCCAGTCGACAGGGGGTGGATGAAAAACTGTTTTTT. Full variable domain (rest looked up from reference TRBV19 and TRBJ1-4): DGGITQSPKYLFRKEGQNVTLSCEQNLNHDAMYWYRQDPGQGLRLIYYSQIVNDFQKGDIAEGYSVSREKKESFPLTVTSAQKNPTAFYLCASRQGVDEKLFFGSGTQLSVL.

This clone appeared a single time. The rearrangement links TRBV20-1 to TRBJ2-1; maybe TRBD2 (6 bases). The CDR3 is 13 amino acids. The V gene's germline CDR1 is DFQATT and CDR2 SNEGSKA (reference sequence). V was cut by 3 bases and J by 7 bases, with 13 bases left in between. This CDR3 reads CSASSGGLNEQFF. The CDR3 DNA sequence: TGCAGTGCTAGTAGCGGAGGACTTAATGAGCAGTTCTTC.